This TCR beta chain was retrieved from a study of cytomegalovirus exposure and HLA in healthy donors. About the study: For the approximately 400 genotyped donors, about 79% fell within the Caucasian-associated ancestry cluster. Study-wide findings and caveats: Earlier analysis looked at TCR beta V segments, and most were productive about 90% or about 30% of the time.

With respect to this clone: Its antigen remains unidentified.

Germline lookup yields CDR1 SGHRS and CDR2 YFSETQ. The CDR3 runs to 11 residues. Trimming pared 3 bases from V and 8 bases from J, leaving 6 bases between. Both 60 Vbeta primers and 13 Jbeta primers went into the PCR. Method: immunoSEQ multiplex PCR; TCRdb's copy keeps in-frame clones and lacks some. The sample holds fewer than 250,000 clones; 70% to 80% are singletons and the top ten take 0.2% to 0.25%. This chain joins TRBV5-1 and TRBJ2-1; D is undetermined. The specimen was PBMCs. This receptor was taken from a girl aged 2 to 9 in good health and CMV-seronegative. CDR3 in amino acids: CASSSVDEQFF. The CDR3 nucleotides read TGCGCCAGCAGCTCCGTTGATGAGCAGTTCTTC.